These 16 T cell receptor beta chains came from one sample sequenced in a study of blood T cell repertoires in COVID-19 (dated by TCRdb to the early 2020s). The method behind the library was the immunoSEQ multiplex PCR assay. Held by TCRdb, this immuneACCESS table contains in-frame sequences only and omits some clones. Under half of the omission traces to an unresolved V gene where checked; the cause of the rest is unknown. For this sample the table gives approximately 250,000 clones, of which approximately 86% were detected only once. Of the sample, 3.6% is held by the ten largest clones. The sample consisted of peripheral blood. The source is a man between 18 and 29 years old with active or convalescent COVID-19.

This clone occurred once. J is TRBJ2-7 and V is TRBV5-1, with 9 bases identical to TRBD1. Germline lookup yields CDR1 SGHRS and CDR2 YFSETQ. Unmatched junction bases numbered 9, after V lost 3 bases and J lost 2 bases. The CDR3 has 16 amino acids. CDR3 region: CASSSSRDRVTYEQYF. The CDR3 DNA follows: TGCGCCAGCAGCTCATCCCGGGACAGGGTAACCTACGAGCAGTACTTC.

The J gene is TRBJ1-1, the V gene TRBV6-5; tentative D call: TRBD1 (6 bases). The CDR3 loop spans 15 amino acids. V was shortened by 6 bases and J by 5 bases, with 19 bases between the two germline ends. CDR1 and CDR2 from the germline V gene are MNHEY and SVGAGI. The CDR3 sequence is CASSLWGGRNTEAFF. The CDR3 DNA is TGTGCCAGCAGCCTATGGGGGGGGCGAAATACTGAAGCTTTCTTT.

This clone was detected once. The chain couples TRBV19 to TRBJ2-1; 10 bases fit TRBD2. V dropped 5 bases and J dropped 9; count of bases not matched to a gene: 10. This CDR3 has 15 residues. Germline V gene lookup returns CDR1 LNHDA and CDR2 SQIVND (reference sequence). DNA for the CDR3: TGTGCCAGTAGTGTGACTAGCGGGCCGGGCAGTGAGCAGTTCTTC. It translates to CASSVTSGPGSEQFF.

CDR3 in amino acids: CAAGDGSGYTF. Written as DNA, the CDR3 is TGCGCCGCGGGTGATGGCAGTGGCTACACCTTC. V is TRBV10-2 and J is TRBJ1-2; no clear D gene. Germline CDR1 WSHSY, CDR2 SAAADI. The CDR3 covers 11 residues. Trimming removed 11 bases at V and 7 bases at J, with 14 bases between.

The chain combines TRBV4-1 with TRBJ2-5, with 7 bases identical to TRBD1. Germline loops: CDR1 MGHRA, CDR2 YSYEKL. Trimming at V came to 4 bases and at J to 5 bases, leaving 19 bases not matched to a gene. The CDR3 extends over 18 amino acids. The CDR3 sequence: CASSLETLRDSLGETQYF. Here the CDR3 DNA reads TGCGCCAGCAGCCTAGAAACGCTCCGGGACAGCCTGGGGGAGACCCAGTACTTC.

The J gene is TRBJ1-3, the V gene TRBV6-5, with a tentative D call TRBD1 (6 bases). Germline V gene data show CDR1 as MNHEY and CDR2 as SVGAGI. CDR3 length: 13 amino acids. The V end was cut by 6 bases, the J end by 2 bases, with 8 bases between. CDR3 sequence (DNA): TGTGCCAGCAGCACAGGGACTGGAAACACCATATATTTT. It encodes CASSTGTGNTIYF.

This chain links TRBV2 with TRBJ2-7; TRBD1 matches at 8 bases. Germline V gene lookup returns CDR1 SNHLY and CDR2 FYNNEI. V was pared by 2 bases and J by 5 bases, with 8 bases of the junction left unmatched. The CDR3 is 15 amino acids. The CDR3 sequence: CASSESAGGVNEQYF. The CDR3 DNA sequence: TGTGCCAGCAGTGAAAGTGCAGGGGGCGTCAACGAGCAGTACTTC.

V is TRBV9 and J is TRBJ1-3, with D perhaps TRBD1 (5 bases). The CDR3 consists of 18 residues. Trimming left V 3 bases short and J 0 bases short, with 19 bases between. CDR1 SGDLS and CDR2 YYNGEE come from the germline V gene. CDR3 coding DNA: TGTGCCAGCAGCGAGGGGACTCCCGGACGTTTCTCTGGAAACACCATATATTTT. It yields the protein CASSEGTPGRFSGNTIYF.

CDR3 nucleotide sequence: TGTGCCAGCAGTTTAAGGGGGAGATATGGCTACACCTTC. As protein: CASSLRGRYGYTF. The V gene is TRBV12-3 or TRBV12-4, the J gene TRBJ1-2; D is perhaps TRBD1 (6 bases). V was clipped by 2 bases and J by 5 bases, with 9 bases between them. The CDR3 has 13 amino acids.

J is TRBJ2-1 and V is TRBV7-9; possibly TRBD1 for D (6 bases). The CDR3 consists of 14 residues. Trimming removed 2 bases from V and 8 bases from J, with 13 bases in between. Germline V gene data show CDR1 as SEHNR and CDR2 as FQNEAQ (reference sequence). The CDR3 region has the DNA TGTGCCAGCAGCTTACACAGGGTCGAGGATGAGCAGTTCTTC. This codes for CASSLHRVEDEQFF.

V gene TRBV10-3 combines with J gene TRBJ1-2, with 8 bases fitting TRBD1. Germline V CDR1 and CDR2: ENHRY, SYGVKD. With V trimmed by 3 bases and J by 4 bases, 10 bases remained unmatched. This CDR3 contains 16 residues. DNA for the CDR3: TGTGCCATCAGTGAAGTGGACAGGGTGTTATTCTATGGCTACACCTTC. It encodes CAISEVDRVLFYGYTF.

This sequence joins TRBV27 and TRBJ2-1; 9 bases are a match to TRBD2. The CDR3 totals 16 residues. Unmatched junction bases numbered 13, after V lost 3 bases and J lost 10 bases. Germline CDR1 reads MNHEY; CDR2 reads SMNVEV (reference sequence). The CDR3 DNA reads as TGTGCCAGCAGTTTTGTAGCGGGAGCCCACAATGCAGAGCAGTTCTTC. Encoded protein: CASSFVAGAHNAEQFF.

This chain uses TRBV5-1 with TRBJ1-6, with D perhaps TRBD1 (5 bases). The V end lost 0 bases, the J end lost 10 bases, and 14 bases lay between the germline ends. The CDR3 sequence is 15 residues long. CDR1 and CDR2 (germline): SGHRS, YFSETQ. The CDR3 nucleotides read TGCGCCAGCAGCTTGGTCGGGGCGGGGAAGTCACCCCTCCACTTT. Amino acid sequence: CASSLVGAGKSPLHF.

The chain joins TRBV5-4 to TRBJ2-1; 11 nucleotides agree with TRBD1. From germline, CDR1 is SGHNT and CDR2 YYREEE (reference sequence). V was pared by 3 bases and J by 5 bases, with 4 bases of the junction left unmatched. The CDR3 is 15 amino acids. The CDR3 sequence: CASSSPGQGDNEQFF. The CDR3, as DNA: TGTGCCAGCAGCTCACCGGGACAGGGGGACAATGAGCAGTTCTTC.

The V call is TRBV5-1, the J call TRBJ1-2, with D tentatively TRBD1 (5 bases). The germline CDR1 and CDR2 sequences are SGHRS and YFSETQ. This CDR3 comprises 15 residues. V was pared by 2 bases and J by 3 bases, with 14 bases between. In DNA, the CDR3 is TGCGCCAGCAGCTTCCTTCAGGGTGGGGACTATGGCTACACCTTC. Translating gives CASSFLQGGDYGYTF.

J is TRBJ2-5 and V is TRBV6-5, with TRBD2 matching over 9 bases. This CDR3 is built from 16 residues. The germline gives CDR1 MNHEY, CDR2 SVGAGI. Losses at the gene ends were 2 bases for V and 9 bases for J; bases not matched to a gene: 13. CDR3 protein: CASSYSRTSATGAQYF. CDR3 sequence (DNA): TGTGCCAGCAGTTACAGTAGGACTAGCGCCACAGGCGCCCAGTACTTC.